The 16 T cell receptor beta chains given below trace back to one sample, sequenced in a study of T cell responses to AZD1222 COVID-19 vaccine (dated by TCRdb to 2020 to 2022). The library was generated by the immunoSEQ multiplex PCR assay. TCRdb limited this immuneACCESS table to in-frame rearrangements with V and J called. A share of clones is missing; checked studies link under half to unresolved V genes, and the rest is unexplained. Recorded for this sample are 52,000 or so clones; roughly 85% of them occurred a single time. The top ten clonotypes cover about 20% of the sample. The time point label here, explained by the study, means: baseline before first vaccination. What the treatment or condition label conveys for this sample: meningococcal conjugate vaccine given as trial control. Here the sequenced sample was peripheral blood, taken on day 0 of MenACWY control vaccination. The receptors here all came from an adult in good health.

The chain is built from TRBV15 and TRBJ1-5; D call uncertain. Germline CDR1 is LNHNV and CDR2 is YYDKDF (reference sequence). Deletions cut 0 bases from V and 6 bases from J, with 6 bases between. There are 13 residues in the CDR3. CDR3 residues: CATSRDVLQPQHF. The CDR3 region has the DNA TGTGCCACCAGCAGAGACGTACTTCAGCCCCAGCATTTT.

This clone was seen only a few times. V and J are TRBV28 and TRBJ2-2, with a tentative D call TRBD2 (5 bases). Germline assignment: CDR1 MDHEN and CDR2 SYDVKM. The CDR3 loop spans 12 amino acids. V dropped 6 bases and J dropped 10 bases, with 12 bases sitting between them. CDR3 bases: TGTGCCAGCAGGGCCCTGGGAGTGGAGCTGTTTTTT. Translating gives CASRALGVELFF.

This clone has a handful of counts. This chain uses TRBV5-1 with TRBJ2-3, with 9 nucleotides matching TRBD2. This CDR3 has 16 amino acids. Per the germline V gene, CDR1 is SGHRS and CDR2 is YFSETQ. The V and J ends lost 1 base and 0 bases, in that order; junction bases with no gene match: 3. In DNA, the CDR3 is TGCGCCAGCAGCTTGAGCGGGAGGACTAGCACAGATACGCAGTATTTT. It translates to CASSLSGRTSTDTQYF.

This clone was detected once. CDR3 amino acids: CASKSGGEAKNIQYF. CDR3 nucleotides: TGTGCCAGCAAGTCCGGGGGTGAGGCCAAAAACATTCAGTACTTC. The chain uses TRBV5-4 and TRBJ2-4; tentative D call: TRBD2 (6 bases). V was clipped by 6 bases and J by 1 base, with 14 bases between them. This CDR3 spans 15 amino acids. Germline V gives CDR1 SGHNT, CDR2 YYREEE (reference sequence).

CDR3: CASSVGYSLSDTQYF. Here the CDR3 DNA reads TGTGCCAGCAGCGTAGGGTACAGCCTTTCAGATACGCAGTATTTT. The genes are TRBV9 and TRBJ2-3; no firm D call. Trimming left V 0 bases short and J 4 bases short, with 12 bases between. The V gene's germline CDR1 is SGDLS and CDR2 YYNGEE. The CDR3 sequence is 15 residues long.

This clone has a handful of counts. This chain connects TRBV19 to TRBJ2-7, with 7 bases matching TRBD1. The V and J ends lost 5 bases and 5 bases, in that order; junction bases with no gene match: 18. CDR1 is LNHDA, CDR2 SQIVND, per germline (reference sequence). The CDR3 runs 17 residues. CDR3 region: CASSVQGYPYFSNEQYF. The CDR3 bases are TGTGCCAGTAGTGTACAGGGGTACCCTTATTTTTCGAACGAGCAGTACTTC.

CDR3 sequence (DNA): TGTGCCAGCAGTTTTGTGGGGGGCGGCTATGGCTACACCTTC. The encoded protein is CASSFVGGGYGYTF. The gene calls are TRBV27 and TRBJ1-2; D is perhaps TRBD1 (6 bases). The CDR3 is 14 amino acids. Germline CDR1 is MNHEY and CDR2 is SMNVEV (reference sequence). V was pared by 3 bases and J by 4 bases, with 12 bases between.

The V call is TRBV28, the J call TRBJ1-1; tentatively, D is TRBD1 (5 bases). The CDR3 sequence is 18 residues long. Germline assignment: CDR1 MDHEN and CDR2 SYDVKM. Between the trimmed V and J ends, which lost 4 bases and 0 bases, there was a span of 21 bases. Here the CDR3 reads CASSSPTRRNRMNTEAFF. The CDR3 bases are TGTGCCAGCAGTTCCCCGACCCGACGAAACAGGATGAACACTGAAGCTTTCTTT.

The chain links TRBV5-1 to TRBJ2-7; 8 nucleotides line up with TRBD2. The V gene's germline CDR1 is SGHRS and CDR2 YFSETQ. V gave up 0 bases and J gave up 6 bases; unmatched junction bases: 11. The CDR3 spans 16 residues. CDR3: CASSLVSSGRRGEQYF. For the CDR3, the DNA is TGCGCCAGCAGCTTGGTTTCCAGCGGGAGAAGGGGCGAGCAGTACTTC.

DNA for the CDR3: TGTGCCAGCAGCCCAGCGGGAGGCTTGGGTACCGGGGAGCTGTTTTTT. It yields the protein CASSPAGGLGTGELFF. This chain joins TRBV7-6 and TRBJ2-2; 9 nucleotides align to TRBD2. This CDR3 is built from 16 residues. Germline V gives CDR1 SGHVS, CDR2 FNYEAQ. V was clipped by 5 bases and J by 5 bases; unmatched bases: 9.

In this sample, this clone turned up once. The V and J genes are TRBV7-2 and TRBJ1-5, with D uncertain. V shed 1 base and J shed 4 bases, with 14 bases lying between them. CDR1 is SGHTA, CDR2 FQGNSA, per germline. CDR3 length equals 16 residues. DNA of the CDR3: TGTGCCAGCAGCTTAGAGGGATCTAGTCGTAATCAGCCCCAGCATTTT. This gives the protein CASSLEGSSRNQPQHF.

The genes are TRBV6-1 and TRBJ2-7, with TRBD2 as a possible D gene (6 bases). The germline V gene encodes CDR1 MNHNS and CDR2 SASEGT. The V end lost 3 bases, the J end lost 4 bases, and 13 bases lay between the germline ends. This CDR3 contains 14 residues. CDR3 DNA sequence: TGTGCCAGCAGTGATCGGGACGGGAGTTACGAGCAGTACTTC. This codes for CASSDRDGSYEQYF.

The chain carries TRBV21-1 and TRBJ2-1; TRBD2 reflects the table's D call only, with no check against the DNA. TRBV21-1 counts as a pseudogene. This CDR3 spans 17 amino acids. In DNA form, the CDR3 reads TGTGCCAGCAGCAAAGCGACTAGCTGCCGGCCCCACAATGAGCAGTTCTTC. Residues: CASSKATSCRPHNEQFF.

In this sample, this clone turned up a few times. The genes are TRBV15 and TRBJ1-5; no clear D. Trimming took 0 bases from V and 4 from J, leaving 13 bases between them. From germline, CDR1 is LNHNV and CDR2 YYDKDF (reference sequence). The CDR3 sequence is 16 residues long. CDR3 nucleotides: TGTGCCACCAGCAGAGATAAGGGCAGCGGGAATCAGCCCCAGCATTTT. It encodes CATSRDKGSGNQPQHF.

The table lists this clone with a few counts. The CDR3 reads CASSYSTEGDEQFF. Here the CDR3 DNA reads TGTGCCAGCAGTTACTCGACAGAGGGTGATGAGCAGTTCTTC. The gene calls are TRBV6-2 or TRBV6-3 and TRBJ2-1; either TRBD1 or TRBD2 may supply D (5 bases each). Germline V lookup: CDR1 MNHEY, CDR2 SVGEGT. Trimming took off 0 bases at V and 8 bases at J, with 11 bases between the two ends. CDR3 length: 14 amino acids.

V usage is TRBV28 and J usage is TRBJ1-3; maybe TRBD1 (6 bases). The CDR3 sequence is 15 residues long. Trimming left V 5 bases short and J 1 base short, with 12 bases between. Per germline, CDR1 MDHEN and CDR2 SYDVKM. The CDR3 reads CASSPTGFSGNTIYF. The CDR3, as DNA: TGTGCCAGCAGTCCAACAGGGTTTTCTGGAAACACCATATATTTT.